The TCR beta chain described here comes from a study of T cell repertoires in cytomegalovirus infection. Study context: Researchers turned to recently identified HLA-C-restricted CMV epitopes as well as well-studied HLA-B-restricted ones. Public TCR beta signature analysis indicated the presence of both CMV infection and matching HLA type. Findings and caveats of the study: What dominated the ex vivo response were HLA-C-restricted CMV-specific TCR beta clonotypes. CMV carriers having the relevant HLA were flagged by cumulative public TCR beta family frequency.

TCRdb re-analysed the reads in MiXCR, keeping a single row per CDR3 protein. The table lists about 85,000 distinct CDR3 sequences, roughly half of them singletons. Deletions cut 1 base from V and 0 bases from J, with 4 bases between. This CDR3 region has 14 residues. Only a few counts were recorded for this clonotype. No antigen is known for it. The input for sequencing was CD8+ T cells from cultured PBMCs, taken from culture after CMV antigen stimulation. This rearrangement joins TRBV12-3 or TRBV12-4 to TRBJ2-1, with D uncertain. This sequence was found in a human donor in good health (CMV status not recorded). Some clones in this sample may be carry-over from other donors' samples. The chain's CDR3 is CASSLEDSYNEQFF. CDR3 nucleotides: TGTGCCAGCAGTTTAGAGGACTCCTACAATGAGCAGTTCTTC.